This TCR beta chain was identified in a study of blood T cell repertoires in COVID-19. Repertoires were generated with immunoSEQ multiplex PCR, while TCRdb's copy carries only in-frame clones and drops some. The sample has about 120,000 clones, 79% seen once. Deletions cut 1 base from V and 0 bases from J, with 8 bases between. The CDR3 runs to 15 residues. Germline CDR1 and CDR2: SSHAT and FNYEAQ (reference sequence). This receptor was taken from a man aged 40-49 years with active or convalescent COVID-19. The material sequenced was peripheral blood. The chain uses TRBV7-7 and TRBJ2-3, with no clear D. In nucleotides, the CDR3 is TGTGCCAGCAGCTTAGGTTTCTCTAGCACAGATACGCAGTATTTT. The encoded protein is CASSLGFSSTDTQYF.